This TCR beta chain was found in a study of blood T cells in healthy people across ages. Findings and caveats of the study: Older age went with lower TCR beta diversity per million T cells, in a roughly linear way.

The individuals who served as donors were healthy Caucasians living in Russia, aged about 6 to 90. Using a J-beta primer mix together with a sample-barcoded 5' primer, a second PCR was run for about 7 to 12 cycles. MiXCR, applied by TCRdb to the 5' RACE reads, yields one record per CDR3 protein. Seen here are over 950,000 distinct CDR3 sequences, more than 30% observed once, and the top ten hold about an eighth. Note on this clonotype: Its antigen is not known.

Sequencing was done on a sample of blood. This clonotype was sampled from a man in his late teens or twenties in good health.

Here the CDR3 reads CASSEWRGGGTGELFF. CDR3 nucleotides: TGTGCCAGCAGTGAGTGGCGTGGGGGCGGCACCGGGGAGCTGTTTTTT. The chain carries TRBV2 and TRBJ2-2; weak D call: TRBD1 (6 bases). Germline-derived CDR1 and CDR2 are SNHLY and FYNNEI. The CDR3 is made up of 16 amino acids. V was pared by 3 bases and J by 4 bases, with 15 bases between.